This T cell receptor (beta chain) was observed in a study of shared clonotypes between healthy human individuals (dated by TCRdb to between 2020 and 2021). For context, the study as a whole: A few men and a couple of women, aged 18 to 49 years, made up the cohort. To increase sequencing depth and limit assay-specific biases, TCR repertoire library preparation and sequencing were carried out by different laboratories using diverse techniques. Leukapheresis yielded between about 0.8 and 8.9 billion PBMCs per donor. For each donor, CD4 naive and CD4 memory were each given three plates, CD8 naive was given two plates, and CD8 memory was given one plate. The study deeply sequenced blood TCR repertoires of five healthy adults to estimate repertoire size and the extent of clonotype sharing between individuals. General conclusions and limits of the study: Based on pairwise subsampling, the degree of clonotype sharing among donors was expected to be affected by sequencing depth. Sampling was restricted to blood, and TCR repertoires in tissues likely differ from the TCR repertoires found in blood. Sharing across a few donors was observed for about 4.8% of naive CD4, 3.5% of naive CD8, 2% to 2.5% of memory CD4, and roughly 0.43% of memory CD8 clonotypes. Clonotypes shared by all four sorted-subset donors showed higher generation probabilities than non-shared clonotypes. Naive subsets generally had larger estimated clonotype richness than memory subsets. Rarefaction of sorted-subset datasets indicated incomplete sequencing despite the large sequencing depth. The small number of donors limited the genetic and exposure-history diversity represented.

TCR CDR3 regions were amplified from genomic DNA by multiplex PCR using the deep immunoSEQ assay. Extracted genomic DNA from each cell subset was distributed evenly across all wells of several immunoSEQ 96-well plates, and each plate was treated as a replicate. Each replicate PCR for sorted subsets received around 0.2 ug genomic DNA, equal to roughly 33,000 T cell genomes. Purified libraries were measured with a Qubit 3.0 fluorometer, size-checked on a Bioanalyzer 2100, and measured again with the KAPA Library Quantification kit. A separate single-read 150-cycle Illumina NextSeq 550 flow cell was used to sequence each immunoSEQ 96-well plate. On the study's bioinformatics: Because the immunoSEQ output included only junctional sequences and no quality scores, the filtering could not be the same as the filtering used for full-length reads. To assign V/J genes and CDR3, sequences were annotated against IMGT germline references using PyIR, a Python wrapper for IgBLAST v1.9. Reads were removed for weak V/J assignments (E-value above 1e-6), missing CDR3, stop codons, out-of-frame junctions, or ambiguous translated residues. A V3J clonotype was defined by an identical inferred V gene, J gene, and CDR3 amino acid sequence. Percentage overlap between repertoires was calculated by dividing the number of shared unique clonotypes by the size of the smaller repertoire. Repertoire richness was assessed with RTK rarefaction, the Chao1 estimator, and Recon v2.1 estimates of unobserved clonotypes. Generation probabilities for all TCRbeta clonotypes obtained by the gDNA method from a handful of donors were computed using OLGA. In TCRdb, the immuneACCESS table is reduced to in-frame sequences with V and J assigned. These tables do not hold every clone; where another copy was compared, an unresolved V gene accounts for under half, and the others remain unexplained. V, J and clone size are those of that table, while D and trimming were read from the DNA. This sample has about 1.1 million clones in its table, and around 82% of those were observed once. The ten largest make up 0.55% to 0.7% of the sample.

This clone was counted ten times or more. Its antigen is currently not known. No base-level quality is on record; no much larger clone is a single base apart. Other DNA sequences within the sample encode an identical CDR3. The donors were healthy, HIV-negative adults with no recently reported acute infections or vaccinations. Every donor was a Caucasian adult residing in Nashville, Tennessee, USA. CD4+ T cells were enriched by magnetic negative selection; naive cells were then positively selected on CD45RA, and the negative fraction formed the memory subset. Blood was collected by leukapheresis, and PBMCs were isolated by Ficoll-Histopaque density gradient centrifugation and then cryopreserved in liquid nitrogen vapor phase. Purity and quantity of every magnetically sorted T cell population were checked by analytical flow cytometry. From each sorted fraction, genomic DNA was isolated and quantified by UV absorbance on a Nanodrop 2000c.

Its CDR3 holds 11 amino acids, cysteine through phenylalanine. Only the CDR3 region is kept as DNA, spanning 33 bases read in frame from base 1. For CDR1 and CDR2, the germline V gene (reference sequence) lists DFQATT and SNEGSKA. V and J are truncated by 5 bases and 3 bases respectively, leaving an intervening sequence of 7 bases. The sequence joins TRBV20-1 to TRBJ1-2; no D segment can be confidently identified. Sequencing was carried out using memory CD4+ T cells from PBMCs. What this sample's cell subset or site label stands for: CD45RA-negative fraction. The sequence was collected from a man aged 18 to 29 in good health. Some clones in this sample may be carry-over from other donors' samples. In nucleotide form, the sequence is TGCAGTGCTCCAAGGGACTATGGCTACACCTTC. It translates as CSAPRDYGYTF.